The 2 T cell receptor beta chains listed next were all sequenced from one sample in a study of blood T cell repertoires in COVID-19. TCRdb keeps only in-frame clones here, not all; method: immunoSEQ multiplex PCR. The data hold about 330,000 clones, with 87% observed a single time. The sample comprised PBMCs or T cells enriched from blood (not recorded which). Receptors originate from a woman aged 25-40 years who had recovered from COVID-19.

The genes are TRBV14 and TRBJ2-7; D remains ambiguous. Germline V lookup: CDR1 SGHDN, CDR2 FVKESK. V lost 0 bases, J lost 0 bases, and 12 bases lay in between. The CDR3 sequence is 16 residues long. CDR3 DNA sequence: TGTGCCAGCAGCCAAGATTTGATCCAGGACTCCTACGAGCAGTACTTC. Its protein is CASSQDLIQDSYEQYF.

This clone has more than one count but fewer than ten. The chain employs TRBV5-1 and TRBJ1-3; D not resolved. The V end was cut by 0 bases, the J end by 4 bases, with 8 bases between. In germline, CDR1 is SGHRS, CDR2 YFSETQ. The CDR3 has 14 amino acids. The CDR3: CASSLGGRGNTIYF. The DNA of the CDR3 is TGCGCCAGCAGCTTGGGCGGGCGAGGAAACACCATATATTTT.